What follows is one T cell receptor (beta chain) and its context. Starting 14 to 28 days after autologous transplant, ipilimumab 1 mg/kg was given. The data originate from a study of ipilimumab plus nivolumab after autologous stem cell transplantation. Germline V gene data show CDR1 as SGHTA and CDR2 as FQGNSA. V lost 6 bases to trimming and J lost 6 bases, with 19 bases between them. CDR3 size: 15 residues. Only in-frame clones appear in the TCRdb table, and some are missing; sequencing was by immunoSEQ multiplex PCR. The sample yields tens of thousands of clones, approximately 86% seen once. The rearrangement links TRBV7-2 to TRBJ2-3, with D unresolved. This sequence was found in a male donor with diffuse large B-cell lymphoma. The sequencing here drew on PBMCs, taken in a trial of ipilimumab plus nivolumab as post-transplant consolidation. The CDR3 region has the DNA TGTGCCAGCAGTTCCTCAGGCGGATTTCAGGATACGCAGTATTTT. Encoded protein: CASSSSGGFQDTQYF.